Following are 9 T cell receptor beta chains from one sample sequenced in a study of CDR3 diversity in severe acne. TCRdb analysed the PCR reads with MiXCR anew, one entry per CDR3 protein. The sample holds roughly 81,000 distinct CDR3 sequences, over 45% seen once. Source material: blood. The source of these receptors is a male donor in good health, serving as a control.

This clonotype ranks as medium-sized (0.01 to 0.1%). V usage is TRBV2 and J usage is TRBJ2-5; tentative D call: TRBD1 (5 bases). Germline values: CDR1 SNHLY, CDR2 FYNNEI. Trimming removed 10 bases at V and 3 bases at J, with 18 bases between. The length of the CDR3 is 14 residues. The CDR3: CATSLRRVEETQYF. The CDR3 DNA sequence: TGTGCCACCAGCCTCCGCAGGGTCGAAGAGACCCAGTACTTC.

The chain uses TRBV28 and TRBJ2-5, with 7 bases matching TRBD1. The CDR3 length is 13 residues. V lost 5 bases, J lost 7 bases, and 7 bases stayed unmatched. Germline CDR1 reads MDHEN; CDR2 reads SYDVKM. CDR3 residues: CASSVSQGVTQYF. The CDR3 coding sequence is TGTGCCAGCAGTGTCAGTCAGGGGGTGACCCAGTACTTC.

This clonotype has a count of ten or more. CDR3 DNA sequence: TGCGCCAGCAGCAAGAACAAGTCTGGGGCCAACGTCCTGACTTTC. Its translation: CASSKNKSGANVLTF. The chain employs TRBV5-1 and TRBJ2-6; no clear D gene. This CDR3 is 15 amino acids long. Trimming shortened V by 4 bases and J by 1 base, and 9 bases separated the two germline ends. CDR1 and CDR2 (germline): SGHRS, YFSETQ.

The sample holds one count of this clonotype. No DNA is shown, since the ends of the CDR3 on it are uncertain; the CDR3 is the one TCRdb lists. The rearrangement uses TRBV6-2 or TRBV6-3 and TRBJ1-4; the table names TRBD1, a call not compared with the DNA. The CDR3 sequence runs 19 residues, both termini included. The germline gives CDR1 MNHEY, CDR2 SVGEGT. The CDR3 loop is CATLYREAFFGQGDEKLFF.

This clonotype has more than one count but fewer than ten. The genes are TRBV20-1 and TRBJ1-2; TRBD1 is a possible D gene (5 bases). The ends were cut back, 0 bases at V and 5 bases at J, with 16 bases in the middle. The germline V gene has CDR1 DFQATT and CDR2 SNEGSKA (reference sequence). There are 15 residues in the CDR3. The CDR3 region is CSARETGRAMYGYTF. CDR3 nucleotides: TGCAGTGCTAGAGAAACAGGCCGGGCGATGTATGGCTACACCTTC.

The chain carries TRBV24-1 and TRBJ2-7; 7 nucleotides agree with TRBD1. This CDR3 is built from 13 residues. The germline CDR1 and CDR2 sequences are KGHDR and SFDVKD. Germline trimming cut 6 bases from V and 5 bases from J; bases unmatched to any gene: 6. The CDR3 coding sequence is TGTGCCACCAGTTCAGGGGGAGCGAACGAGCAGTACTTC. Its protein is CATSSGGANEQYF.

This clonotype is termed medium-sized. CDR3 bases: TGTGCCAGCACTGTTACTAACTACGAGCAGTACTTC. Its translation is CASTVTNYEQYF. V gene TRBV2 combines with J gene TRBJ2-7; unclear D gene. Germline CDR1 and CDR2: SNHLY and FYNNEI. The CDR3 totals 12 residues. The V and J ends lost 7 bases and 3 bases respectively, with 10 bases between them.

The CDR3 nucleotides read TGCGCCAGCAGCGCGCGACAGGGAAGGTCCTACGAGCAGTACTTC. Translating it yields CASSARQGRSYEQYF. The chain couples TRBV5-1 to TRBJ2-7; 7 nucleotides match TRBD1. Trimming cost V 4 bases and J 1 base; bases outside gene matches: 8. This CDR3 spans 15 amino acids. Germline V gene lookup returns CDR1 SGHRS and CDR2 YFSETQ.

The table lists this clonotype with a few counts. CDR3 nucleotide sequence: TGCAGCGTGTGTCAGCCTCCCATGAACACTGAAGCTTTCTTT. Its protein product is CSVCQPPMNTEAFF. The chain recombines TRBV29-1 with TRBJ1-1; D is unclear. Looked up from germline, CDR1 is SQVTM and CDR2 is ANQGSEA. The CDR3 length is 14 residues. Between the trimmed V and J ends, which lost 6 bases and 0 bases, there was a span of 14 bases.